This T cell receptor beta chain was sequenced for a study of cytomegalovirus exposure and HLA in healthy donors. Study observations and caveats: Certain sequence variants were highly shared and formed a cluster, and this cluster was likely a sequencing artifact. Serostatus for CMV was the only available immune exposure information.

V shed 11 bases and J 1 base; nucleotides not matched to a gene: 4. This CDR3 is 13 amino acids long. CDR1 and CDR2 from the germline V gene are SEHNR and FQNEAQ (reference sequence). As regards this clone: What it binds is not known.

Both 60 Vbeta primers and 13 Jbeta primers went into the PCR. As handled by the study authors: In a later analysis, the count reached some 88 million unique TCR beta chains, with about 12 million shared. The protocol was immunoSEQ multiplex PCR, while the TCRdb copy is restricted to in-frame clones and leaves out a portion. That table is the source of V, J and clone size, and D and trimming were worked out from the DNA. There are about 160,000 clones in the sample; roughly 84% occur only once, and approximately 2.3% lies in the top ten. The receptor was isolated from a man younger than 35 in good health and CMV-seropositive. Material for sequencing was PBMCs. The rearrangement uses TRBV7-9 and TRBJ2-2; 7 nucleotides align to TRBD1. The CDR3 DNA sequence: TGTGCCGGGACAGACAAGAACACCGGGGAGCTGTTTTTT. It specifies CAGTDKNTGELFF.